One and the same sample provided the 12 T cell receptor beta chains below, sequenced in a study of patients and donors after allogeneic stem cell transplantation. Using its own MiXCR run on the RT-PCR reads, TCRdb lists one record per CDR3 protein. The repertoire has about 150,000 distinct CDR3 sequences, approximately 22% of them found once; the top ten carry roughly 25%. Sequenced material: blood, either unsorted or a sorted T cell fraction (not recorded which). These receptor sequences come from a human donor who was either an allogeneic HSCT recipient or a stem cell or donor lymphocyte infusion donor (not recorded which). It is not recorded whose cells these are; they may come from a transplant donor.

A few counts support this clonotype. The chain's CDR3 is CASSPRGENTEAFF. CDR3 DNA: TGTGCCAGCAGCCCAAGGGGGGAGAACACTGAAGCTTTCTTT. V is TRBV5-6 and J is TRBJ1-1; D may be TRBD1 (6 bases). The germline V gene has CDR1 SGHDT and CDR2 YYEEEE. The CDR3 runs 14 residues. The germline V and J ends were trimmed by 4 bases and 1 base, with 11 bases remaining between them. Looking up the rest from reference TRBV5-6 and TRBJ1-1 gives the full variable domain: DAGVTQSPTHLIKTRGQQVTLRCSPKSGHDTVSWYQQALGQGPQFIFQYYEEEERQRGNFPDRFSGHQFPNYSSELNVNALLLGDSALYLCASSPRGENTEAFFGQGTRLTVV.

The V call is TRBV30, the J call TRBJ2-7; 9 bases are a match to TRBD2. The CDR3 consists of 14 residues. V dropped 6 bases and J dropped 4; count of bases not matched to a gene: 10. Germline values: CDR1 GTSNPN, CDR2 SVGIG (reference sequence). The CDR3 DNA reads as TGTGCCTGCGCTGTAGCGGGAGTACTATACGAGCAGTACTTC. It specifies CACAVAGVLYEQYF.

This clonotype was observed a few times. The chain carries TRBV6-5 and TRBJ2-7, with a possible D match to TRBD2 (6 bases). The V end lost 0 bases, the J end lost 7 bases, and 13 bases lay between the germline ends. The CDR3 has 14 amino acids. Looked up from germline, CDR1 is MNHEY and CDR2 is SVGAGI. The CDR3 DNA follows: TGTGCCAGCAGTTACTCGAAAATAGGGAGGGAGCAGTACTTC. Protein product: CASSYSKIGREQYF.

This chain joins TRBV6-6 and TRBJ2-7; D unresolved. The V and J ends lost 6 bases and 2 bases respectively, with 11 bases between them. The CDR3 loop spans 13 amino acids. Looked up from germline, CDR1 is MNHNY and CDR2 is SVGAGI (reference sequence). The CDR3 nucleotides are TGTGCCAGCAGGGGCAGTTTTCCCTACGAGCAGTACTTC. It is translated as CASRGSFPYEQYF.

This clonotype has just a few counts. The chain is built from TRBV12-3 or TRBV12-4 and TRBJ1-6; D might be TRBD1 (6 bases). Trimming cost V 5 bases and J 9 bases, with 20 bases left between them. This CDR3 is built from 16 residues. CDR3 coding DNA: TGTGCCAGCAGTCCTACGTCCGGGGGCTTGGGTTCACCCCTCCACTTT. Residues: CASSPTSGGLGSPLHF.

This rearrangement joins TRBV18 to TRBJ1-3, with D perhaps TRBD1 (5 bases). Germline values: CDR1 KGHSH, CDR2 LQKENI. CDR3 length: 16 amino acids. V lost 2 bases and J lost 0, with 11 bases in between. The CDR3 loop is CASSPTPGSSGNTIYF. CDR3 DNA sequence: TGTGCCAGCTCACCAACCCCAGGGAGCTCTGGAAACACCATATATTTT.

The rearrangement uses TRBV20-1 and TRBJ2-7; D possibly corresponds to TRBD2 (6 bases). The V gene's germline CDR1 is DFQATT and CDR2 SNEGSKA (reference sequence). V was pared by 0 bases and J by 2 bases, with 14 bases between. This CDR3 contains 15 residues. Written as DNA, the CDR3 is TGCAGTGCTAGAGATCCGGAGGGTCCTGCCTACGAGCAGTACTTC. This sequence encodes CSARDPEGPAYEQYF.

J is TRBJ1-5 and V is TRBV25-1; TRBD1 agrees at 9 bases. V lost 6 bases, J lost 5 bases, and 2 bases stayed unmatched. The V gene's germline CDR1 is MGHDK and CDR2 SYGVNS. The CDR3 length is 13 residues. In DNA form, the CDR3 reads TGTGCCAGCAGCGGACAGGGGTATCAGCCCCAGCATTTT. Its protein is CASSGQGYQPQHF.

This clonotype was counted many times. CDR3 in DNA: TGCGCCAGCAGCCAAGATATCGGTGGCAGCAAGGACACCATATATTTT. This translates into CASSQDIGGSKDTIYF. V gene TRBV4-3 combines with J gene TRBJ1-3; no clear D. This CDR3 comprises 16 residues. V was trimmed by 0 bases and J by 8 bases, leaving 17 bases between them. CDR1 and CDR2 from the germline V gene are LGHNA and YSLEER.

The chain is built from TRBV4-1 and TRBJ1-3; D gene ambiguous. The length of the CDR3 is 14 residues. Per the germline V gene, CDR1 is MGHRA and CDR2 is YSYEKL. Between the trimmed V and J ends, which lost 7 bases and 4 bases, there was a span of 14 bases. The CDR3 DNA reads TGCGCCAGCACGACCCTGATCGGAGGAAACACCATATATTTT. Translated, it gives CASTTLIGGNTIYF.

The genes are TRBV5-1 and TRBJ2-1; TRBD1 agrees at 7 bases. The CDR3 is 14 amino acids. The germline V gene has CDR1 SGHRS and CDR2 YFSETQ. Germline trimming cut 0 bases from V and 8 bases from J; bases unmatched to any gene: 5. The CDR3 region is CASSLGQGSDEQFF. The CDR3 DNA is TGCGCCAGCAGCTTGGGACAGGGCAGCGATGAGCAGTTCTTC.

The DNA for the CDR3 is TGTGCCAGCAGCTCCCCCAAATCACCAAACACTGAAGCTTTCTTT. Translation: CASSSPKSPNTEAFF. The chain couples TRBV5-5 to TRBJ1-1; D not certain. Germline V gene data show CDR1 as SGHKS and CDR2 as YYEKEE (reference sequence). Trimming took 3 bases from V and 2 from J, leaving 14 bases between them. The CDR3 sequence is 15 residues long.